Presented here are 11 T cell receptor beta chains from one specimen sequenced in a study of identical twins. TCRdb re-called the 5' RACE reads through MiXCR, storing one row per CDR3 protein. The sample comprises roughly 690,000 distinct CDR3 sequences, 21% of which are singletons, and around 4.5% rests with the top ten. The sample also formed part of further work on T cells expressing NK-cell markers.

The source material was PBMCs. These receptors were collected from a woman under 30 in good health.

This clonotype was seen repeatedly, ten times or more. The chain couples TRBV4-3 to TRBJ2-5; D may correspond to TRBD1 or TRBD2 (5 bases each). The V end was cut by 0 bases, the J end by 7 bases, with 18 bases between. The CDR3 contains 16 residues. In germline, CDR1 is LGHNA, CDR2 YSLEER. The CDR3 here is CASSQEVLGTEWTQYF. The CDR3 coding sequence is TGCGCCAGCAGCCAAGAGGTTCTAGGGACGGAGTGGACCCAGTACTTC.

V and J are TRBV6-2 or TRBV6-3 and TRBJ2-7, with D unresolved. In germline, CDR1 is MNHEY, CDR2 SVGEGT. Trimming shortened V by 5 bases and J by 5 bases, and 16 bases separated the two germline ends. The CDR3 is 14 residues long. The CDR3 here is CASSRLYRSDEQYF. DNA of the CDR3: TGTGCCAGCAGTCGACTCTACAGAAGTGACGAGCAGTACTTC.

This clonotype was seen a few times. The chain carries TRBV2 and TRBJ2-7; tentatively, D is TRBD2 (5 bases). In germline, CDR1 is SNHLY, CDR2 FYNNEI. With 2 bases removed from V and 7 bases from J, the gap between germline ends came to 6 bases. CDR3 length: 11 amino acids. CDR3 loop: CASSEWREQYF. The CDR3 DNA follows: TGTGCCAGCAGTGAATGGAGGGAGCAGTACTTC.

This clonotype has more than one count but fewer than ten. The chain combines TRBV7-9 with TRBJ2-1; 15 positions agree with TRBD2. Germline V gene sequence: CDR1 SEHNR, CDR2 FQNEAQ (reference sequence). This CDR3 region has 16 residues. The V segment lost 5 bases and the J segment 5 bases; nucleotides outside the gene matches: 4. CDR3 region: CASSAGTSGGNNEQFF. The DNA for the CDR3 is TGTGCCAGCAGCGCTGGGACTAGCGGGGGGAACAATGAGCAGTTCTTC.

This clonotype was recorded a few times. CDR3 sequence: CASSQSSGASGGGSSYNEQFF. DNA of the CDR3: TGTGCCAGCAGCCAGTCCTCGGGGGCTAGCGGGGGGGGGAGCTCCTACAATGAGCAGTTCTTC. V usage is TRBV4-2 and J usage is TRBJ2-1; TRBD2 matches 12 bases. This CDR3 contains 21 residues. Trimming cost V 3 bases and J 0 bases; bases outside gene matches: 15. Germline CDR1 reads LGHNA; CDR2 reads YNFKEQ.

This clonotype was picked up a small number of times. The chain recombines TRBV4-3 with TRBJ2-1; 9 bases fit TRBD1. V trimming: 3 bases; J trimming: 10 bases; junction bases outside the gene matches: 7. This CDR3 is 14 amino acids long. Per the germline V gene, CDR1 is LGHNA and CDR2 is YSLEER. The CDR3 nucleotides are TGCGCCAGCAGCCATCAGGGACAGGGAAGGGAGCAGTTCTTC. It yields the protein CASSHQGQGREQFF.

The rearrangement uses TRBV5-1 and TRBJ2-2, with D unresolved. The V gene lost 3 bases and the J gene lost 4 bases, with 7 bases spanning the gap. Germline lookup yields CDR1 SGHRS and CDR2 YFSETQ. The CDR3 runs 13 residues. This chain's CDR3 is CASSSSVTGELFF. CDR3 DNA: TGCGCCAGCAGCTCCTCGGTCACCGGGGAGCTGTTTTTT.

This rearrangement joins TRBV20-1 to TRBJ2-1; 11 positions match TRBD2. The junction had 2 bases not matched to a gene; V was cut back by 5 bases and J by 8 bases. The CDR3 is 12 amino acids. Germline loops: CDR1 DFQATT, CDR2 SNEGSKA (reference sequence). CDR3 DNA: TGCAGTGCTGTAGCGGGGGGGCATGAGCAGTTCTTC. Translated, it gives CSAVAGGHEQFF.

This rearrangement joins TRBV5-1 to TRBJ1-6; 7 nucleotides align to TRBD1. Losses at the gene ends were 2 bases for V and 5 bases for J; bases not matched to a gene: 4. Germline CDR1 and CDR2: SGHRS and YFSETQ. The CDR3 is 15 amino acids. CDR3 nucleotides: TGCGCCAGCAGCTTAACGACAGGGAATAATTCACCCCTCCACTTT. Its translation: CASSLTTGNNSPLHF. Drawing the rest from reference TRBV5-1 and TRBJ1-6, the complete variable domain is KAGVTQTPRYLIKTRGQQVTLSCSPISGHRSVSWYQQTPGQGLQFLFEYFSETQRNKGNFPGRFSGRQFSNSRSEMNVSTLELGDSALYLCASSLTTGNNSPLHFGNGTRLTVT.

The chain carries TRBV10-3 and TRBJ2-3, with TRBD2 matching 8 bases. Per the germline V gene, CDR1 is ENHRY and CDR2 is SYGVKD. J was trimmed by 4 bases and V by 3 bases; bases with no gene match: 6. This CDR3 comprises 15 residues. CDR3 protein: CAISDFTGGADTQYF. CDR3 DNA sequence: TGTGCCATCAGTGATTTTACGGGAGGGGCAGATACGCAGTATTTT.

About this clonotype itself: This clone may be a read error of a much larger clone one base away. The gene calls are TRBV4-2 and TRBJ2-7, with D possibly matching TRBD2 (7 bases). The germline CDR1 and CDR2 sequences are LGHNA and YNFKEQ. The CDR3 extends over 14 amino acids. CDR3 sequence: CASSRGGQEYERYF. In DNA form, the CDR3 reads TGTGCCAGCAGCCGGGGGGGGCAGGAATACGAGCGGTACTTC.